The 25 T cell receptor beta chains below all came from one sample that was sequenced in a study of identical twins. In TCRdb, the 5' RACE reads were re-called with MiXCR into one record per CDR3 protein. Altogether 130,000 to 150,000 distinct CDR3 sequences are present, around 3.5% being singletons, with the ten largest covering around 8%. Specimen: memory T cells sorted from blood. These receptors all stem from a man between 18 and 29 years old in good health.

This clonotype was picked up many times. V is TRBV28 and J is TRBJ1-5; the D is unclear. The CDR3 is made up of 12 amino acids. The ends were cut back, 4 bases at V and 7 bases at J, with 8 bases in the middle. CDR1 is MDHEN and CDR2 is SYDVKM in the germline V gene. The CDR3, as DNA: TGTGCCAGCAGTTCTCGGCAACAGCCCCAGCATTTT. Translation: CASSSRQQPQHF.

This clonotype has at least ten counts. This chain uses TRBV20-1 with TRBJ1-1; no firm D call. Germline loops: CDR1 DFQATT, CDR2 SNEGSKA (reference sequence). The CDR3 loop spans 13 amino acids. V was cut by 5 bases and J by 2 bases, with 12 bases left in between. CDR3 sequence reads: CSASGSTNTEAFF. As DNA, the CDR3 is TGCAGTGCTTCAGGATCGACAAACACTGAAGCTTTCTTT.

Many counts were recorded for this clonotype. This chain joins TRBV6-1 and TRBJ2-7; 8 bases are shared with TRBD2. Germline CDR1 MNHNS, CDR2 SASEGT. The CDR3 length is 15 residues. J lost 6 bases, V lost 4 bases, and 11 bases had no gene match. For the CDR3, the DNA is TGTGCCAGCAGTGGGGCAGCGGGAGACCCGGGCGAGCAGTACGTC. Amino acids: CASSGAAGDPGEQYV.

This clonotype was found many times. V is TRBV7-2 and J is TRBJ2-1; 7 positions match TRBD2. V lost 0 bases to trimming and J lost 8 bases; unmatched junction nucleotides: 4. The CDR3 spans 14 residues. Germline values: CDR1 SGHTA, CDR2 FQGNSA. The CDR3 sequence is CASSLALAADEQFF. The CDR3 DNA is TGTGCCAGCAGCTTAGCTCTAGCGGCCGATGAGCAGTTCTTC.

This clonotype came up many times. The rearrangement joins TRBV12-3 or TRBV12-4 to TRBJ2-3; D tentatively reads TRBD1 or TRBD2 (5 bases each). Trimming pared 9 bases from V and 4 bases from J, leaving 20 bases between. The CDR3 consists of 15 residues. The CDR3 DNA reads as TGTGCCAGTCAGCCGGGACGAGCTATTGCAGATACGCAGTATTTT. It translates to CASQPGRAIADTQYF.

This clonotype appeared many times. J is TRBJ1-6 and V is TRBV5-6, with D tentatively TRBD1 (5 bases). The CDR3 loop spans 14 amino acids. V was pared by 0 bases and J by 8 bases, with 9 bases between. Germline assignment: CDR1 SGHDT and CDR2 YYEEEE. DNA for the CDR3: TGTGCCAGCAGCTTGGCCCAACAGGATTCACCCCTCCACTTT. This codes for CASSLAQQDSPLHF.

This clonotype was observed at least ten times. The chain is built from TRBV7-7 and TRBJ2-7; 10 bases align to TRBD2. This CDR3 spans 17 amino acids. Per the germline V gene, CDR1 is SSHAT and CDR2 is FNYEAQ (reference sequence). J gave up 1 base and V 4 bases, and 10 bases lay outside the gene matches. CDR3 in amino acids: CASSWRVAGGRSYEQYV. In DNA form, the CDR3 reads TGTGCCAGCAGCTGGAGAGTAGCGGGAGGTAGATCCTACGAGCAGTACGTC.

This clonotype was counted many times. J is TRBJ1-4 and V is TRBV20-1; no clear D gene. There are 14 residues in the CDR3. The ends were cut back, 3 bases at V and 8 bases at J, with 16 bases in the middle. Germline V CDR1 and CDR2: DFQATT, SNEGSKA (reference sequence). The DNA for the CDR3 is TGCAGTGCTAGGACGGGATCCTCTGGCGAAAAACTGTTTTTT. Its protein product is CSARTGSSGEKLFF.

This clonotype was recorded many times. CDR3 sequence (DNA): TGTGCCAGTAGTATTTTGGGGTATGGCTACACCTTC. This translates into CASSILGYGYTF. The V call is TRBV19, the J call TRBJ1-2; D unresolved. Deletions cut 3 bases from V and 5 bases from J, with 7 bases between. Germline V gene sequence: CDR1 LNHDA, CDR2 SQIVND (reference sequence). The CDR3 is made up of 12 amino acids.

The V gene is TRBV2, the J gene TRBJ2-2, with 7 bases lining up with TRBD1. Germline V CDR1 and CDR2: SNHLY, FYNNEI. This CDR3 has 16 amino acids. After removal of 5 bases from V and 3 bases from J, the junction contained 9 bases not matched to a gene. The CDR3 loop reads CASSTGTADHTGELFF. The CDR3 nucleotides are TGTGCCAGCAGTACCGGGACAGCAGATCACACCGGGGAGCTGTTTTTT.

This clonotype was recorded at least ten times. The chain couples TRBV27 to TRBJ2-1; possibly TRBD2 for D (6 bases). The CDR3 length is 15 residues. With 5 bases removed from V and 12 bases from J, the gap between germline ends came to 23 bases. Germline loops: CDR1 MNHEY, CDR2 SMNVEV (reference sequence). The DNA for the CDR3 is TGTGCCAGCAGTCCCGGCTTGGCCGGAAGCGGGCCGCAGTTCTTC. It encodes CASSPGLAGSGPQFF.

At least ten counts were recorded for this clonotype. The J gene is TRBJ2-1, the V gene TRBV5-1; D assignment may be TRBD1 or TRBD2 (6 bases each). The CDR3 covers 14 residues. V was cut by 1 base and J by 6 bases, with 11 bases left in between. Looked up from germline, CDR1 is SGHRS and CDR2 is YFSETQ. The CDR3 bases are TGCGCCAGCAGCTTGTTGGGGGGCCCCAATGAGCAGTTCTTC. The encoded protein is CASSLLGGPNEQFF.

Ten or more counts support this clonotype. The rearrangement joins TRBV28 to TRBJ2-7, with D perhaps TRBD1 (6 bases). Deletions cut 6 bases from V and 5 bases from J, with 17 bases between. This CDR3 region has 14 residues. The germline CDR1 and CDR2 sequences are MDHEN and SYDVKM. CDR3 DNA: TGTGCCAGCAGCGACAGGAGTTTACGCAACGAGCAGTACTTC. This sequence encodes CASSDRSLRNEQYF.

This clonotype was seen repeatedly, ten times or more. V usage is TRBV5-1 and J usage is TRBJ1-1, with TRBD1 identical over 9 bases. This CDR3 has 16 amino acids. The J segment lost 0 bases and the V segment lost 4 bases, leaving 7 bases of the junction unmatched. CDR1 is SGHRS and CDR2 is YFSETQ in the germline V gene. CDR3 sequence: CASSVRTGAMNTEAFF. The CDR3 DNA reads TGCGCCAGCAGCGTAAGGACAGGGGCTATGAACACTGAAGCTTTCTTT.

This clonotype showed up many times. Compared with germline, one end of the junction differs, possibly owing to a read error. The chain joins TRBV20-1 to TRBJ1-4; 7 bases line up with TRBD1. The CDR3 is 15 amino acids. Germline V gene lookup returns CDR1 DFQATT and CDR2 SNEGSKA (reference sequence). The CDR3 DNA reads as TGCAGTGCTAGTTCGGAAACAGGGGAGGGGTTCCGGGGGATTTTT. Protein product: CSASSETGEGFRGIF.

The chain employs TRBV20-1 and TRBJ2-1, with a weak D call TRBD1 (5 bases). V was trimmed by 0 bases and J by 6 bases, leaving 12 bases between them. The CDR3 is made up of 14 amino acids. The V gene's germline CDR1 is DFQATT and CDR2 SNEGSKA (reference sequence). CDR3 sequence (DNA): TGCAGTGCTAGAGAGGGCAGGGTCGTCAATGAGCAGTTCTTC. Encoded protein: CSAREGRVVNEQFF.

This clonotype was counted many times. The V call is TRBV12-3 or TRBV12-4, the J call TRBJ1-3; perhaps TRBD1 as D (6 bases). V lost 6 bases to trimming and J lost 0 bases, with 18 bases between them. CDR3 size: 17 residues. CDR3 bases: TGTGCCAGCAGCCTAGGGGCAGGGGCCGCCTCTGGAAACACCATATATTTT. This gives the protein CASSLGAGAASGNTIYF.

This clonotype was seen at least ten times. The V gene is TRBV29-1, the J gene TRBJ2-1, with TRBD2 identical over 10 bases. This CDR3 comprises 15 residues. Trimming took 4 bases from V and 0 from J; bases not matched to a gene: 3. Germline CDR1 is SQVTM and CDR2 is ANQGSEA. The CDR3 DNA reads as TGCAGCGTTGCAGCTAGCGGGAGCTCCTACAATGAGCAGTTCTTC. Translated, it gives CSVAASGSSYNEQFF.

This clonotype was recorded at least ten times. This chain uses TRBV7-9 with TRBJ1-1; D is perhaps TRBD1 (5 bases). Trimming took 5 bases from V and 5 from J, leaving 18 bases between them. The germline V gene encodes CDR1 SEHNR and CDR2 FQNEAQ (reference sequence). The CDR3 totals 15 residues. Written as DNA, the CDR3 is TGTGCCAGCAGCCCTTGGGGGGGAGTAAAAACTGAAGCTTTCTTT. It is translated as CASSPWGGVKTEAFF.

This clonotype was recorded many times. The chain recombines TRBV12-3 or TRBV12-4 with TRBJ2-3; maybe TRBD2 (6 bases). The CDR3 covers 15 residues. V lost 6 bases to trimming and J lost 0 bases, with 13 bases between them. The CDR3 reads CASSPGLSSTDTQYF. CDR3 nucleotide sequence: TGTGCCAGCAGCCCGGGACTTTCTAGCACAGATACGCAGTATTTT.

This clonotype appeared many times. The rearrangement links TRBV7-3 to TRBJ2-1; 11 positions match TRBD2. The CDR3 is 17 residues long. Germline V CDR1 and CDR2: SGHTA, FQGTGA. The J segment lost 9 bases and the V segment lost 1 base, leaving 11 bases of the junction unmatched. Here the CDR3 reads CASSLNSGRDLRGEQFF. Here the CDR3 DNA reads TGTGCCAGCAGCTTAAATAGCGGGAGGGACTTGCGGGGTGAGCAGTTCTTC.

There are many counts of this clonotype. J is TRBJ1-6 and V is TRBV30; D call uncertain. The CDR3 loop spans 12 amino acids. Germline lookup yields CDR1 GTSNPN and CDR2 SVGIG (reference sequence). V dropped 3 bases and J dropped 9 bases, with 9 bases sitting between them. CDR3 nucleotide sequence: TGTGCCTGGAGACCCCCCGGTTCACCCCTCCACTTT. The encoded protein is CAWRPPGSPLHF. Using reference TRBV30 and TRBJ1-6 for the parts outside the CDR3, the full variable domain is SQTIHQWPATLVQPVGSPLSLECTVEGTSNPNLYWYRQAAGRGLQLLFYSVGIGQISSEVPQNLSASRPQDRQFILSSKKLLLSDSGFYLCAWRPPGSPLHFGNGTRLTVT.

This clonotype was recorded at least ten times. The chain links TRBV6-2 or TRBV6-3 to TRBJ2-7; D may be TRBD2 (6 bases). Germline V gene sequence: CDR1 MNHEY, CDR2 SVGEGT. The length of the CDR3 is 15 residues. Between the trimmed V and J ends, which lost 5 bases and 0 bases, there was a span of 14 bases. The CDR3 DNA follows: TGTGCCAGCAGTCGACCGGGACTTAGCTCCTACGAGCAGTACTTC. Translated, it gives CASSRPGLSSYEQYF.

Regarding this clonotype: The conserved final phenylalanine or tryptophan is absent from the CDR3, which likely points to a read error. The J gene is TRBJ1-3, the V gene TRBV7-9; TRBD1 agrees at 7 bases. CDR3 length: 16 residues. Germline CDR1 is SEHNR and CDR2 is FQNEAQ (reference sequence). V lost 1 base to trimming and J lost 4 bases; unmatched junction nucleotides: 7. CDR3 sequence: CASSLEAGTAGNTIYC. For the CDR3, the DNA is TGTGCCAGCAGCTTAGAAGCGGGGACAGCCGGAAACACCATATATTGT.

This clonotype was observed at least ten times. The V call is TRBV20-1, the J call TRBJ2-7; the D call may be TRBD1 or TRBD2 (5 bases each). Germline V CDR1 and CDR2: DFQATT, SNEGSKA (reference sequence). Trimming shortened V by 4 bases and J by 5 bases, and 15 bases separated the two germline ends. The CDR3 extends over 13 amino acids. The chain's CDR3 is CSATRDQPHEQYF. The CDR3 DNA reads as TGCAGTGCTACCCGGGACCAACCGCACGAGCAGTACTTC.